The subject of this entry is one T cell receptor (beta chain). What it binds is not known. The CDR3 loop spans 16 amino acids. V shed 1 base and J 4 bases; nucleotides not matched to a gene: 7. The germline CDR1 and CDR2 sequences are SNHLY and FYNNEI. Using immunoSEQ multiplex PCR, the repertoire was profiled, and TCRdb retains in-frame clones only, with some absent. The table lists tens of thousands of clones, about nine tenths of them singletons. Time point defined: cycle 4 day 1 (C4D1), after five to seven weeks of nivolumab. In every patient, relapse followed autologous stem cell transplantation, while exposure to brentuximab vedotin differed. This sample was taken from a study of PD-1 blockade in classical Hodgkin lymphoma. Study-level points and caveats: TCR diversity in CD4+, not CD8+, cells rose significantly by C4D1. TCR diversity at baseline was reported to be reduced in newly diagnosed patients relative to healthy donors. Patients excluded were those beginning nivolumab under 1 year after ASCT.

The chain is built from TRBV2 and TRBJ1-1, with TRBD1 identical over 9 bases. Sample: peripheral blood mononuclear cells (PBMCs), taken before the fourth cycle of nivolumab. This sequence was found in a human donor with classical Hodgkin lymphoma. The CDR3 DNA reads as TGTGCCAGCAGTGAAGGGTACAGGGGACAGGGCACTGAAGCTTTCTTT. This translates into CASSEGYRGQGTEAFF.